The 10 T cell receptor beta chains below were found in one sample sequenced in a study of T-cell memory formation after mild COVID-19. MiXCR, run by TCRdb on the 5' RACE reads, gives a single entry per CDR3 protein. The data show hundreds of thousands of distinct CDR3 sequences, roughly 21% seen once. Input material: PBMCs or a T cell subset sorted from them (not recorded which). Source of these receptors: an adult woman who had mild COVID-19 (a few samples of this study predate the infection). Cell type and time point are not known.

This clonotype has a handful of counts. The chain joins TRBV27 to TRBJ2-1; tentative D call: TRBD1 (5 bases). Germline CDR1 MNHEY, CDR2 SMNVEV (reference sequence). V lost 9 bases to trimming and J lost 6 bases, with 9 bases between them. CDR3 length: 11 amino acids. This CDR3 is CASRQSNEQFF. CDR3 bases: TGTGCCAGTCGACAGAGCAATGAGCAGTTCTTC.

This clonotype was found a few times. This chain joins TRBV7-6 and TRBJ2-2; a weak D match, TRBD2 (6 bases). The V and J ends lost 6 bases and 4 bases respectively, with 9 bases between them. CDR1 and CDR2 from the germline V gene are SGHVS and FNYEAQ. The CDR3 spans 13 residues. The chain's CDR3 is CASSGGTTGELFF. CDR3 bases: TGTGCCAGCAGTGGGGGGACCACCGGGGAGCTGTTTTTT.

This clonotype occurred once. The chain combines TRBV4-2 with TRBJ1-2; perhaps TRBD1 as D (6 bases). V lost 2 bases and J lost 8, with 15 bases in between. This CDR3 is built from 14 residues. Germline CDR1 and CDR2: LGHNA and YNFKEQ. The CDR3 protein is CASSQMNRDRGYTF. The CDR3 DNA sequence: TGTGCCAGCAGCCAAATGAACAGGGACCGGGGCTACACCTTC.

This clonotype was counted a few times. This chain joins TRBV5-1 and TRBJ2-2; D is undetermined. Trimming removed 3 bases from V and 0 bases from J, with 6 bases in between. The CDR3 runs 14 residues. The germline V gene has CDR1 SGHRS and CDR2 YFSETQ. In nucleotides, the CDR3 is TGCGCCAGCAGCTCCGACCCGAACACCGGGGAGCTGTTTTTT. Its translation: CASSSDPNTGELFF.

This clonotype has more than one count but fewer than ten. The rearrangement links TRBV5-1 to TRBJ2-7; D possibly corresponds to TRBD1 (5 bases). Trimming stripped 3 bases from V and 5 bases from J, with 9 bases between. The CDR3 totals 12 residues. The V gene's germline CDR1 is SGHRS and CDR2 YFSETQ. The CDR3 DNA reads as TGCGCCAGCAGCTCGGGCAGGGACGAGCAGTACTTC. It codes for CASSSGRDEQYF.

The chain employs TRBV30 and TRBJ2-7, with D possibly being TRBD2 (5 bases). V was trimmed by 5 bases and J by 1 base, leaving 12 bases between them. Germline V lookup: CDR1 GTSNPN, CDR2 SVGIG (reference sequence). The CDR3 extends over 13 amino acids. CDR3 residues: CAWEAGSSYEQYF. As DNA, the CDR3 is TGTGCCTGGGAGGCGGGTAGTTCCTACGAGCAGTACTTC.

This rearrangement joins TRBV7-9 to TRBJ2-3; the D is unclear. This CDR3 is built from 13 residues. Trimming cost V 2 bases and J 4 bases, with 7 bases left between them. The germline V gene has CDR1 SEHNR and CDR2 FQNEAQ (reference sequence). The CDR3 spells CASSLPPPDTQYF. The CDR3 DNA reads TGTGCCAGCAGCTTACCCCCCCCAGATACGCAGTATTTT.

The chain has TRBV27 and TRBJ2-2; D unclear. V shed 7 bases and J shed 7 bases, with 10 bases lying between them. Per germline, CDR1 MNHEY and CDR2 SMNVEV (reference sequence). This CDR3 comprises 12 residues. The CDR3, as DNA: TGTGCCAGCACCTCCCTGGGCGGGGAGCTGTTTTTT. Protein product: CASTSLGGELFF.

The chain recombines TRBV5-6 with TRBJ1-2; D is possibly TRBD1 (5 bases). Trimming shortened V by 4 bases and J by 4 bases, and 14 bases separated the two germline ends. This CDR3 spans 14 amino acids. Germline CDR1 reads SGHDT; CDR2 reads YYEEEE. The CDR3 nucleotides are TGTGCCAGCAGCCCCGGGGACGGCTCCTATGGCTACACCTTC. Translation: CASSPGDGSYGYTF.

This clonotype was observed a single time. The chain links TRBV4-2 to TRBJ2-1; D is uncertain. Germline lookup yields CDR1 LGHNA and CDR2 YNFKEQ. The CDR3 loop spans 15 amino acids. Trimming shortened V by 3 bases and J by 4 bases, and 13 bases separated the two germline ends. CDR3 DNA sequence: TGTGCCAGCAGCCATCAAGGAGAAGATTACAATGAGCAGTTCTTC. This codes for CASSHQGEDYNEQFF.